A single sample gave rise to the 8 T cell receptor beta chains below, sequenced in a study of monozygotic twins with inflammatory bowel disease (dated by TCRdb to between 2018 and 2020). Libraries were built with 5' RACE. Instrument used: Illumina HiSeq 2500. After reprocessing by TCRdb, each CDR3 protein sequence is one entry, and no DNA is given. This sample's clone table shows approximately 300,000 distinct CDR3 sequences. The ten biggest clones cover over 5.5% of the sample. Source material: blood. These receptors all come from a human donor with ulcerative colitis or Crohn's disease, or a healthy co-twin of an affected twin (not recorded which).

The chain links TRBV2 to TRBJ1-6. The germline V gene encodes CDR1 SNHLY and CDR2 FYNNEI. This CDR3 contains 12 residues. CDR3: CAGQEPTSPLHF.

This rearrangement joins TRBV9 to TRBJ2-7; TCRdb returns TRBD1, unconfirmable since there is no DNA. Germline CDR1 SGDLS, CDR2 YYNGEE. The CDR3 loop spans 18 amino acids. CDR3 loop: CASSVVRLTGGWTYEQYF.

V gene TRBV27 combines with J gene TRBJ2-5; TCRdb names TRBD2, which stays unverified in the absence of DNA. The germline V gene has CDR1 MNHEY and CDR2 SMNVEV (reference sequence). The CDR3 sequence is 16 residues long. CDR3 sequence reads: CASSPRGLAGVETQYF.

V gene TRBV28 combines with J gene TRBJ2-2; TCRdb proposes TRBD2, but this gene call is untestable without DNA. The CDR3 consists of 17 residues. CDR1 is MDHEN and CDR2 is SYDVKM in the germline V gene. This CDR3 is CATSYLGLAGAGGELFF.

The rearrangement links TRBV7-9 to TRBJ1-2; TCRdb indicates TRBD1, and absent DNA this call remains unverified. The CDR3 extends over 14 amino acids. Germline V CDR1 and CDR2: SEHNR, FQNEAQ (reference sequence). CDR3 residues: CASSTTGESYGYTF.

The chain links TRBV7-2 to TRBJ2-5; the TCRdb call, TRBD2, lacks DNA for checking. The CDR3 loop spans 15 amino acids. CDR1 is SGHTA and CDR2 is FQGNSA in the germline V gene. CDR3: CASSLGFAGRETQYF. Full variable domain (missing parts from reference TRBV7-2 and TRBJ2-5): GAGVSQSPSNKVTEKGKDVELRCDPISGHTALYWYRQSLGQGLEFLIYFQGNSAPDKSGLPSDRFSAERTGGSVSTLTIQRTQQEDSAVYLCASSLGFAGRETQYFGPGTRLLVL.

The genes are TRBV4-1 and TRBJ2-5; TCRdb gives TRBD1 as the D gene, but with no DNA this cannot be confirmed. The germline CDR1 and CDR2 sequences are MGHRA and YSYEKL. The CDR3 covers 16 residues. CDR3 sequence: CASSQGPGMGEETQYF.

The chain combines TRBV27 with TRBJ2-3; as DNA is missing, the TRBD2 call by TCRdb cannot be tested. The length of the CDR3 is 20 residues. Germline assignment: CDR1 MNHEY and CDR2 SMNVEV (reference sequence). CDR3 loop: CASSPRLAGGRFDSTDTQYF.